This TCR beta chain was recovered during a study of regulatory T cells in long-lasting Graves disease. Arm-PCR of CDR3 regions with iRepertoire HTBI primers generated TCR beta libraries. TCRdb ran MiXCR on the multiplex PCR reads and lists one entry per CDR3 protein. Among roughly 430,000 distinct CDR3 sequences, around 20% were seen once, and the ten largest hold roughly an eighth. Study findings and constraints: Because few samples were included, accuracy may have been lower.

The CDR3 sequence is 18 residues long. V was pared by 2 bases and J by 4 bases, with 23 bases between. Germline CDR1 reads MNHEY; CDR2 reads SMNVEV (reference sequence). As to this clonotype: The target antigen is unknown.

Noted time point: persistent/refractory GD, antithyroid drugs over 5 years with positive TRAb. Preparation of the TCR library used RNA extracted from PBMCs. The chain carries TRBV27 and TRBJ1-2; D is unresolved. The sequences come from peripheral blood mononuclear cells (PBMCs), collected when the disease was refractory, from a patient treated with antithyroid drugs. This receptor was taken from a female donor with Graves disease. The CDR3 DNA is TGTGCCAGCAGTTTAAAGGGAGGCAGGACTTGGAGAGTCTATGGCTACACCTTC. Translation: CASSLKGGRTWRVYGYTF.